This T cell receptor (beta chain) comes out of a study of blood T cell repertoires in COVID-19. Study at large: Donors in the United States, Italy and Spain gave samples during acute or convalescent COVID-19. Sources were T cells, B-cell-depleted T cells, or PBMCs; the material itself was cDNA or gDNA.

Original processing methods: Researchers report that nucleated cell counts were estimated from reference gene primer amplification. Data came from immunoSEQ multiplex PCR; TCRdb stores just in-frame clones and leaves some out. The V and J calls and clone size were taken over from that table, and D and trimming were inferred from the DNA. The table has tens of thousands of clones, 75% to 85% seen once. Sequencing used peripheral blood. The receptor's source is a human donor in a cohort sampled during active COVID-19.

DNA for the CDR3: TGTGCCAGCAGCGTAGGGTCTAGCGGGAGTATAGAGACCCAGTACTTC. It codes for CASSVGSSGSIETQYF. The chain has TRBV9 and TRBJ2-5; 10 nucleotides agree with TRBD2. CDR3 size: 16 residues. Germline CDR1 SGDLS, CDR2 YYNGEE. Losses at the gene ends were 0 bases for V and 4 bases for J; bases not matched to a gene: 6.